This T cell receptor (beta chain) comes out of a study of radiation and T cells in renal cell carcinoma. Findings and limits, study-wide: Baseline intratumoral clonotype presence is unknown without pretreatment biopsies.

Libraries were prepared by immunoSEQ multiplex PCR; TCRdb keeps only in-frame clonotypes and omits some of them. The top ten hold roughly 16% of the sample, which has approximately 23,000 clones, 40% to 55% seen once. V was pared by 1 base and J by 7 bases, with 13 bases between. Germline V gene sequence: CDR1 SGHVS, CDR2 FNYEAQ. There are 15 residues in the CDR3. Described treatment: 15 Gy SBRT to primary tumor, nephrectomy 4 weeks later. Nephrectomy followed 15 Gy stereotactic body radiation by 4 weeks. At least ten counts were recorded for this clone. Its antigen is not known. The starting material was tumor tissue, obtained from a patient whose treatment included radiotherapy and nephrectomy. The chain combines TRBV7-6 with TRBJ2-2; weak D call: TRBD1 (5 bases). The sequence came from a woman aged 50 to 60 with renal cell carcinoma. The CDR3: CASSLDRSSHGELFF. The CDR3 region has the DNA TGTGCCAGCAGCTTAGACAGGTCTTCCCACGGGGAGCTGTTTTTT.